This paragraph covers one T cell receptor beta chain sequence. Its specificity is not known. The sample belongs to a study of CD8 T cells in ankylosing spondylitis. Study-wide findings and caveats: Ankylosing spondylitis blood appeared to be characterized by a TCR beta motif of eight or nine highly homologous variants.

Using its own MiXCR run on the 5' RACE reads, TCRdb lists one record per CDR3 protein. Among approximately 300,000 distinct CDR3 sequences, around 8% were seen once, and the ten largest hold more than 12%. The sample comprised blood, either unsorted or a sorted T cell fraction (not recorded which). This receptor was identified in a male donor with ankylosing spondylitis.

CDR3 sequence reads: CASSFSGTGTYEQYF. The CDR3 nucleotides are TGTGCCAGCAGTTTCTCCGGGACAGGGACCTACGAGCAGTACTTC. This sequence joins TRBV27 and TRBJ2-7; 9 positions match TRBD1. This CDR3 contains 15 residues. Germline V gene data show CDR1 as MNHEY and CDR2 as SMNVEV (reference sequence). The J segment lost 2 bases and the V segment lost 3 bases, leaving 5 bases of the junction unmatched.